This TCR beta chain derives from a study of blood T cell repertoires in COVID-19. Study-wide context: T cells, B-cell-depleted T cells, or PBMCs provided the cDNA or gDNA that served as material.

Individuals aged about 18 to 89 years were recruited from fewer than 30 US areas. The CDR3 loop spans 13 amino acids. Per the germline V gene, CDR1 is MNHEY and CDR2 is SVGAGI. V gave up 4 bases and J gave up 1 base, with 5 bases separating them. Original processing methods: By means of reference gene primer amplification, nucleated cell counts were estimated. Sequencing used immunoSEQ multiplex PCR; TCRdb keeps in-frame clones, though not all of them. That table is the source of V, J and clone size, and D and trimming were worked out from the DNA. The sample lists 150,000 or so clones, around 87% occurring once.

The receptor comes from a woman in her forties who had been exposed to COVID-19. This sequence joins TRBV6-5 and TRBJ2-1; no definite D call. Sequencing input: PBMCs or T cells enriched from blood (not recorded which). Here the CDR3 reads CASSSRSYNEQFF. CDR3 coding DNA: TGTGCCAGCAGTTCCCGTTCCTACAATGAGCAGTTCTTC.